Detailed here is one TCR beta chain. Its antigen is unknown. No per-base quality is available; no much larger clone lies one base away. The data are from a study of blood T cell repertoires in COVID-19 (dated by TCRdb to 2020 to 2021). About the study as a whole: Samples from collaborators originated in the United States, Italy and Spain and spanned both the acute and convalescent phases of COVID-19. The material from the prospective study consisted of cDNA or gDNA derived from T cells, B-cell-depleted T cells, or PBMCs. Sample metadata almost always included a de-identified subject ID, COVID-19 status, age in years and sex. Subjects who had been exposed to COVID-19, were actively infected with it, or had recovered from it provided the deeply sampled blood TCRbeta repertoires that made up the dataset. A freely available public database, intended as a resource for researchers studying the immune response to SARS-CoV-2, is where the repertoires were released. Samples were obtained from the ongoing ImmuneRACE study (first 160 participants) and from over 1,000 subjects provided by 6 global collaborators. HLA class I and class II types, where available, came from metadata supplied by the sample provider rather than from assay-based typing.

Participants in the prospective study were aged 18 to 89 years, lived in 20 to 30 United States geographic areas, and enrolled through a virtual design. Cohort assignment in the prospective study relied on participant-reported clinical history from a screening survey and a study questionnaire. For ImmuneRACE Cohort 3, a participant was defined as recovered based on two consecutive negative NP/OP PCR tests, clearance by a healthcare professional, or resolution of symptoms. Mobile phlebotomists in the prospective study collected whole blood, serum and a nasopharyngeal or oropharyngeal swab from every participant. Over a roughly two-month period, participants in the prospective study had the option of providing additional blood draws and questionnaires. Before DNA extraction, blood samples from the prospective study were shipped at room temperature or frozen. Trimming removed 7 bases from V and 2 bases from J; the gene matches leave 6 bases unexplained. The cysteine opens and the phenylalanine closes a CDR3 of 14 amino acids. Only CDR3 DNA remains: 42 bases, in frame from the first base. CDR1 SNHLY and CDR2 FYNNEI are derived from the germline V gene.

The immunoSEQ Assay, a bias-controlled multiplex PCR, was used to amplify TCRbeta CDR3 regions from genomic DNA. In the paper's pipeline: Nucleated cell counts per sample were estimated from amplification of reference gene primers within the assay. Sequence reads were collapsed and filtered to measure the absolute abundance of every unique TCRbeta CDR3 rearrangement. Productive Simpson clonality was computed per sample as the square root of Simpson's diversity index over productive rearrangements. In its TCRdb copy, this immuneACCESS table keeps in-frame sequences only and misses some clones. Where compared with another copy, unresolved V genes explain less than half of these, and the others have no known cause. The V and J calls and clone size are taken from that table; D and trimming were inferred from the DNA. This sample lists 180,000 or so clones; about 82% were detected once. The ten largest account for around 8.6% of the sample.

The study at large found these results: The quantity of clinical and demographic metadata differed by source and by participant and was supplied without curation.

The clonotype was recovered from a woman aged 25 to 39 who had recovered from COVID-19. The V and J genes are TRBV2 and TRBJ2-3, with 7 bases in between that match TRBD1. The sample comprised PBMCs or T cells enriched from blood (not recorded which). In nucleotides, the sequence is TGTGCCAGCAATGGACAGGTGACCACAGATACGCAGTATTTT. Its translation reads: CASNGQVTTDTQYF.